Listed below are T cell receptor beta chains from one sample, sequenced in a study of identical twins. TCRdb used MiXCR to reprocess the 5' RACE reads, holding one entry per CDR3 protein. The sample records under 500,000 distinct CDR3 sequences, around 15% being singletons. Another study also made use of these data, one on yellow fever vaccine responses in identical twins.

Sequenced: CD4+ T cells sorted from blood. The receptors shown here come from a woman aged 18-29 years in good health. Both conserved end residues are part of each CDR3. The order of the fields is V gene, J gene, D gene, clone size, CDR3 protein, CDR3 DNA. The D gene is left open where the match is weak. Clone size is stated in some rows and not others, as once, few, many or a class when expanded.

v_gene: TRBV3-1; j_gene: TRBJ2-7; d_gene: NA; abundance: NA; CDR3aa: CASSQAGQTREQYF; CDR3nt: TGTGCCAGCAGCCAAGCCGGACAGACCCGCGAGCAGTACTTC
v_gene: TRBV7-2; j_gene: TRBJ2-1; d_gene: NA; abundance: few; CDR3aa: CASSLVKLASFF; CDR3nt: TGTGCCAGCAGCTTAGTTAAGTTAGCTTCGTTCTTC
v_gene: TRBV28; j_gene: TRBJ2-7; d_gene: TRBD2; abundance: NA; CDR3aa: CASRGGTISSYEQYF; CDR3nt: TGTGCCAGCAGGGGGGGGACGATTAGCTCCTACGAGCAGTACTTC
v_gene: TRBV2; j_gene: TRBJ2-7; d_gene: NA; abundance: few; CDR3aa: CASSEAGISYEQYF; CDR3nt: TGTGCCAGCAGTGAGGCGGGTATCTCCTACGAGCAGTACTTC
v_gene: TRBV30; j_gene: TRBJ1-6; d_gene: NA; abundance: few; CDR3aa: CAWSGGGESPLHF; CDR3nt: TGTGCCTGGAGTGGAGGGGGAGAATCACCCCTCCACTTT
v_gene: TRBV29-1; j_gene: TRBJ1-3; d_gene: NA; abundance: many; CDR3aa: CSVAGGTVNTIYF; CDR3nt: TGCAGCGTTGCGGGGGGGACGGTAAACACCATATATTTT
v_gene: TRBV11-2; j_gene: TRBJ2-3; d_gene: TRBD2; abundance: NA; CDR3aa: CASSLPDRVVAGGRDTQYF; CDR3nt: TGTGCCAGCAGCTTACCCGATCGGGTGGTAGCGGGAGGGAGGGATACGCAGTATTTT
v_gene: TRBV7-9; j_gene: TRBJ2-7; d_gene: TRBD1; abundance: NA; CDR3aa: CASSSVDRAPYEQYF; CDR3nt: TGTGCCAGCAGCTCAGTCGACAGGGCTCCCTACGAGCAGTACTTC
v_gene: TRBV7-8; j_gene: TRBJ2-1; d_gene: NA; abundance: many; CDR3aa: CASSLGSVNEQFF; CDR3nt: TGTGCCAGCAGCTTAGGTTCCGTCAATGAGCAGTTCTTC
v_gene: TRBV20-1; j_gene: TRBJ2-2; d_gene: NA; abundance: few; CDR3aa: CSASDFANTGELFF; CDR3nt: TGCAGTGCCTCGGACTTCGCGAACACCGGGGAGCTGTTTTTT
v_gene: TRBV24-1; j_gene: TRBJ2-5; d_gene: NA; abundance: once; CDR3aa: CATSDSGPQETQYF; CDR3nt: TGTGCCACCAGTGATTCGGGTCCTCAAGAGACCCAGTACTTC
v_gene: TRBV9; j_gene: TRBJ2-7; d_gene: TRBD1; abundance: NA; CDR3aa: CASSVGLKEQGMSEQYF; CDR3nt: TGTGCCAGCAGCGTAGGACTAAAGGAACAGGGGATGTCCGAGCAGTACTTC
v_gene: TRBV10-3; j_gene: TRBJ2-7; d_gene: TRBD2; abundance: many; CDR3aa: CAIRTSDYEQYF; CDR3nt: TGTGCCATCAGGACTAGCGACTACGAGCAGTACTTC
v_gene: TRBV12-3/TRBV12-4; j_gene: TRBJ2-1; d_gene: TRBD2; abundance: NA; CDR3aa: CASRRTSAVHEQFF; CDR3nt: TGTGCCAGCAGAAGGACTAGCGCCGTCCATGAGCAGTTCTTC
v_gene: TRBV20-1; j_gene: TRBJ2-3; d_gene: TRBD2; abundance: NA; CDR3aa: CSATQGLAGGIGTQYF; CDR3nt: TGCAGTGCTACACAGGGACTAGCGGGAGGTATCGGTACGCAGTATTTT
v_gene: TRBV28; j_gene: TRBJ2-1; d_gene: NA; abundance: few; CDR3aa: CATSKASRDLREQFF; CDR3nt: TGTGCCACCTCAAAAGCGAGTAGGGACCTAAGGGAGCAGTTCTTC
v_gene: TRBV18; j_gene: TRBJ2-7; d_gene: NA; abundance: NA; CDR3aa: CASSPPTAPEQYF; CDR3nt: TGTGCCAGCTCACCACCCACAGCGCCTGAGCAGTACTTC
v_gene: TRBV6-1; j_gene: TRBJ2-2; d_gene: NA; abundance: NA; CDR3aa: CASRSTPRAVRNTGELFF; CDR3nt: TGTGCCAGCAGATCCACCCCCCGGGCGGTGAGGAACACCGGGGAGCTGTTTTTT
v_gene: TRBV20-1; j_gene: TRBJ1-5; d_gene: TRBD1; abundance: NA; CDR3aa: CSARPTGQKNQPQHF; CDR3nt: TGCAGTGCTAGACCGACGGGACAGAAAAATCAGCCCCAGCATTTT
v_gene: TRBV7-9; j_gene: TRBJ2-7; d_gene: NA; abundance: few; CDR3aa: CASSLPSGDRQYF; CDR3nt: TGTGCCAGCAGCCTACCTTCAGGGGACCGGCAGTACTTC
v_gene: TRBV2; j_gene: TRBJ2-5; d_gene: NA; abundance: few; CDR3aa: CASSKTAQETQYF; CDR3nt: TGTGCCAGCAGCAAAACAGCACAAGAGACCCAGTACTTC
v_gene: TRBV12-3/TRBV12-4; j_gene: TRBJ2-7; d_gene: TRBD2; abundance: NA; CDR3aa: CACSLAQPGLAGYDEQYF; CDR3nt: TGTGCCTGCAGTTTAGCCCAACCCGGACTAGCGGGATATGACGAGCAGTACTTC
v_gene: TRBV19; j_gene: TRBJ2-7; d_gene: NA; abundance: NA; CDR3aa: CASSRRGPYEQYF; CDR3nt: TGTGCCAGTAGTAGGCGGGGACCTTACGAGCAGTACTTC
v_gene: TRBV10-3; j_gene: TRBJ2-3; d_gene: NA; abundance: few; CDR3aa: CAISFRDSSTDTQYF; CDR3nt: TGTGCCATCAGCTTCCGGGACTCGAGCACAGATACGCAGTATTTT